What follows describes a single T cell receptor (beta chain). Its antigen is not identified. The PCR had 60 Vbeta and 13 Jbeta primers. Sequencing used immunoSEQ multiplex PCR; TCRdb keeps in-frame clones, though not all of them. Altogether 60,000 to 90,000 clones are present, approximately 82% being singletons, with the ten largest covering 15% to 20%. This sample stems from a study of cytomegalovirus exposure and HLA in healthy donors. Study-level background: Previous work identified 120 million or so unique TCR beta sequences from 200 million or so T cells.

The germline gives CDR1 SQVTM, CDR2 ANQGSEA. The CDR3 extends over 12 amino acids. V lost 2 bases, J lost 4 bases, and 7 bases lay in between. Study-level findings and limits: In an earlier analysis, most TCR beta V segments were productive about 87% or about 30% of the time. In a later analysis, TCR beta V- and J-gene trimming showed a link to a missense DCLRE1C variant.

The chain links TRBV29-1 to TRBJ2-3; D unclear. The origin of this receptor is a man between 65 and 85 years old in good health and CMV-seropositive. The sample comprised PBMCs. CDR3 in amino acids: CSVELTADTQYF. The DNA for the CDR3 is TGCAGCGTTGAACTCACGGCAGATACGCAGTATTTT.